The 14 T cell receptor beta chains reported below all come from one sample, sequenced in a study of shared clonotypes between healthy human individuals. Clones were read by immunoSEQ multiplex PCR, and TCRdb kept only the in-frame ones, dropping some. The data contain about 2 million clones, about 95% of them singletons. Naivety among CD8 cells was defined by CD45RO negativity and positive CCR7 selection, thereby excluding terminally differentiated effector memory CD45RA+ cells. The sequenced sample consisted of naive CD8+ T cells sorted from blood. The receptors here all came from a man aged 18 to 30 in good health.

This clone was seen a single time. The same CDR3 also results from other DNA sequences found in this sample. The CDR3 region has the DNA TGTGCCAGCAGTTTCAGGGCTAATTACGAGCAGTACTTC. This sequence encodes CASSFRANYEQYF. The gene calls are TRBV27 and TRBJ2-7; the D gene is possibly TRBD1 (5 bases). CDR3 length: 13 amino acids. V was shortened by 3 bases and J by 4 bases, with 10 bases between the two germline ends. Germline lookup yields CDR1 MNHEY and CDR2 SMNVEV (reference sequence).

The chain carries TRBV9 and TRBJ2-7, with TRBD2 matching 9 bases. The J segment lost 5 bases and the V segment lost 0 bases, leaving 6 bases of the junction unmatched. This CDR3 has 15 residues. The germline CDR1 and CDR2 sequences are SGDLS and YYNGEE. The chain's CDR3 is CASSVGEGTSNEQYF. In nucleotides, the CDR3 is TGTGCCAGCAGCGTAGGTGAGGGGACTAGCAACGAGCAGTACTTC.

The rearrangement links TRBV4-3 to TRBJ2-3; either TRBD1 or TRBD2 may fit D (6 bases each). Germline-derived CDR1 and CDR2 are LGHNA and YSLEER. The CDR3 totals 17 residues. Between the trimmed V and J ends, which lost 1 base and 4 bases, there was a span of 18 bases. Written as DNA, the CDR3 is TGCGCCAGCAGCCAAGTGTACGGGGGCAACGTTGCAGATACGCAGTATTTT. Its protein is CASSQVYGGNVADTQYF.

About this clone itself: The same CDR3 is also encoded by other DNA sequences in this sample. This chain joins TRBV5-4 and TRBJ1-1; 8 nucleotides match TRBD1. CDR3 length: 15 amino acids. Germline CDR1 is SGHNT and CDR2 is YYREEE (reference sequence). J lost 1 base, V lost 0 bases, and 2 bases had no gene match. CDR3: CASSLGGQGNTEAFF. CDR3 in DNA: TGTGCCAGCAGCTTGGGTGGACAGGGGAACACTGAAGCTTTCTTT. Variable domain in full (rest from reference TRBV5-4 and TRBJ1-1): ETGVTQSPTHLIKTRGQQVTLRCSSQSGHNTVSWYQQALGQGPQFIFQYYREEENGRGNFPPRFSGLQFPNYSSELNVNALELDDSALYLCASSLGGQGNTEAFFGQGTRLTVV.

The chain combines TRBV18 with TRBJ2-1; TRBD2 might be the D (6 bases). V lost 4 bases, J lost 4 bases, and 8 bases lay in between. The germline V gene has CDR1 KGHSH and CDR2 LQKENI. There are 13 residues in the CDR3. The DNA for the CDR3 is TGTGCCAGCTCACGGGACTTTTACAATGAGCAGTTCTTC. Translating it yields CASSRDFYNEQFF.

The chain employs TRBV6-6 and TRBJ2-7; tentative D call: TRBD1 (6 bases). The V and J ends lost 0 bases and 2 bases respectively, with 14 bases between them. The CDR3 has 16 residues. CDR1 is MNHNY and CDR2 is SVGAGI in the germline V gene (reference sequence). The CDR3 DNA reads as TGTGCCAGCAGTTACTCGATAGGACAGTCACCCTACGAGCAGTACTTC. It translates to CASSYSIGQSPYEQYF.

The rearrangement joins TRBV27 to TRBJ1-2, with 10 bases fitting TRBD1. Trimming took 4 bases from V and 4 from J; bases not matched to a gene: 3. The CDR3 covers 14 residues. Germline V gene data show CDR1 as MNHEY and CDR2 as SMNVEV (reference sequence). CDR3 sequence (DNA): TGTGCCAGCAGTTGGGGACAGGGGACCTATGGCTACACCTTC. Encoded protein: CASSWGQGTYGYTF.

With respect to this clone: At one boundary the junction diverges from the germline segment, which might be a read error. The rearrangement uses TRBV7-7 and TRBJ2-7; TRBD1 or TRBD2 may be the D gene (5 bases each). The germline gives CDR1 SSHAT, CDR2 FNYEAQ (reference sequence). The CDR3 runs 13 residues. The chain's CDR3 is CASSLGDGYEQYF. CDR3 sequence (DNA): TGTGCTAGCAGCTTAGGGGACGGCTACGAGCAGTACTTC.

CDR3 region: CASSFRLAGVRYEQYF. The CDR3 bases are TGTGCCAGCAGCTTCCGACTAGCGGGGGTTCGTTACGAGCAGTACTTC. J is TRBJ2-7 and V is TRBV13; 12 bases are shared with TRBD2. The J segment lost 4 bases and the V segment lost 3 bases, leaving 7 bases of the junction unmatched. CDR1 and CDR2 (germline): PRHDT, FYEKMQ (reference sequence). The CDR3 contains 16 residues.

The CDR3 here is CASSTNGGRLIPWSYEQYF. The CDR3 DNA follows: TGTGCCAGCAGCACCAACGGCGGACGCTTGATCCCCTGGTCATACGAGCAGTACTTC. The chain joins TRBV21-1 to TRBJ2-7. TRBV21-1 is listed as a pseudogene. CDR3 size: 19 residues.

CDR3 DNA: TGTGCCAGTAGGCAAACCGACGCCGGGCATCAGCCCCAGCATTTT. It encodes CASRQTDAGHQPQHF. The chain joins TRBV19 to TRBJ1-5, with no clear D. Trimming left V 6 bases short and J 5 bases short, with 17 bases between. The CDR3 is 15 amino acids. Germline loops: CDR1 LNHDA, CDR2 SQIVND (reference sequence).

The genes are TRBV7-9 and TRBJ1-6; no clear D. In germline, CDR1 is SEHNR, CDR2 FQNEAQ (reference sequence). V lost 4 bases and J 11 bases, leaving 9 bases between the germline ends. The CDR3 has 12 amino acids. CDR3 DNA sequence: TGTGCCAGCAGCTCAAACGGGGCACCCCTCCACTTT. Amino acid sequence: CASSSNGAPLHF.

The chain recombines TRBV7-9 with TRBJ2-5, with D possibly being TRBD1 (5 bases). The CDR3 extends over 15 amino acids. Looked up from germline, CDR1 is SEHNR and CDR2 is FQNEAQ (reference sequence). V lost 4 bases, J lost 4 bases, and 16 bases lay in between. The CDR3, as DNA: TGTGCCAGCAGCTCCCGGCTAGGGGTACGAGAGACCCAGTACTTC. It is translated as CASSSRLGVRETQYF. Full variable domain (remainder filled in from reference TRBV7-9 and TRBJ2-5): DTGVSQNPRHKITKRGQNVTFRCDPISEHNRLYWYRQTLGQGPEFLTYFQNEAQLEKSRLLSDRFSAERPKGSFSTLEIQRTEQGDSAMYLCASSSRLGVRETQYFGPGTRLLVL.

The J gene is TRBJ2-4, the V gene TRBV19; 7 positions agree with TRBD2. With 3 bases clipped from V and 3 bases from J, the junction kept 8 bases outside the gene matches. The CDR3 covers 16 residues. Germline values: CDR1 LNHDA, CDR2 SQIVND (reference sequence). CDR3 DNA: TGTGCCAGTAGTATCGGGGGGAGTGGATTCAAAAACATTCAGTACTTC. Protein product: CASSIGGSGFKNIQYF.